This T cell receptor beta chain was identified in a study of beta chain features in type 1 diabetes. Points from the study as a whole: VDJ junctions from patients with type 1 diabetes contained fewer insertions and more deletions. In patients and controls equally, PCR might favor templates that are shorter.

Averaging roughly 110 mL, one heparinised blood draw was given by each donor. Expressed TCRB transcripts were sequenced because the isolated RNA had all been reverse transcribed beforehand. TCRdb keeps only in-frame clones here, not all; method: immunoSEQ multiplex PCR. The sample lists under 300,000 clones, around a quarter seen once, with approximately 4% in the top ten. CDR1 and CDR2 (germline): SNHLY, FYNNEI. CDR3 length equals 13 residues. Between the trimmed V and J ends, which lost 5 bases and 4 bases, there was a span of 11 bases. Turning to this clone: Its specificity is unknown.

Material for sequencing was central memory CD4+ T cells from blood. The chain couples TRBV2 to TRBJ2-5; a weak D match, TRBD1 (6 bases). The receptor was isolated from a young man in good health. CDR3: CASSLQGRETQYF. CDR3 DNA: TGTGCCAGCAGTCTACAGGGCCGAGAGACCCAGTACTTC.